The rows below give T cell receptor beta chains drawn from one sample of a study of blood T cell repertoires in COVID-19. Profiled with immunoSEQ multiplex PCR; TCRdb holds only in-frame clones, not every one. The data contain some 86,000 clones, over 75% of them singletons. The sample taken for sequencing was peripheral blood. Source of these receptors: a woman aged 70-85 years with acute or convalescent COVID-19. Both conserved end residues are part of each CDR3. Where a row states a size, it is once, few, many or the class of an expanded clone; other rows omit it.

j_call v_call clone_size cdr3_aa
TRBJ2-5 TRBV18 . CASSPFDRQETQYF
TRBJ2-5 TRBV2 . CATQQFGGQETQYF
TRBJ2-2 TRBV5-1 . CASSLHGTGDTGELFF
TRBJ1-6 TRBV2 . CASRADSYNSPLHF
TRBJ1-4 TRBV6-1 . CASSERTDRSLEKLFF
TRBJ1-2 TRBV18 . CASSLGQELYGYTF
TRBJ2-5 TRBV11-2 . CASSLTSGAPQETQYF
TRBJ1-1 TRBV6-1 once CASSEREGVETEAFF
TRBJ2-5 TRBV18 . CASSLGDGRGETQYF
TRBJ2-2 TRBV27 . CASSFFLNTGELFF
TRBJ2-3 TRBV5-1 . CASRRDLNTDTQYF
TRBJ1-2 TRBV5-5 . CASSLSGAHGYTF
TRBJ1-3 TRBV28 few CASRVTGDAGNTIYF
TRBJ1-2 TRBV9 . CASSVQGNYGYTF
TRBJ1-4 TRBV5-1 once CASSLGQPNIDGLFF